The rows below give T cell receptor beta chains drawn from one sample of a study of blood T cell repertoires in COVID-19. Some clones are missing from TCRdb's copy, which holds only in-frame ones; the method was immunoSEQ multiplex PCR. The table records 120,000 or so clones, approximately 81% of them present only once. The sample was peripheral blood. The receptors shown here come from a woman aged 50 to 65 with acute or convalescent COVID-19. The CDR3 runs from the conserved cysteine through the conserved F or W. Each record gives: D gene, clone size, V gene, J gene, CDR3 DNA, CDR3 protein. The D gene is left open where the match is weak. Only some rows state a clone size, as once, few, many or a class for expanded clones.

TRBD1	-	TRBV6-6	TRBJ1-6	TGTGCCAGCGCCGCCGGGACAGGGGGACATTCACCCCTCCACTTT	CASAAGTGGHSPLHF
-	-	TRBV19	TRBJ1-2	TGTGCCAGTAGTACCCACAGGGAGGGCTACACCTTC	CASSTHREGYTF
-	-	TRBV3-1/TRBV3-2	TRBJ1-4	TGTGCCAGCAGCCAAGGCCCTACGGCGCGGGGCTTACCGGCGGAAAAACTGTTTTTT	CASSQGPTARGLPAEKLFF
-	-	TRBV28	TRBJ1-5	TGTGCCAGCAGCACTTGGACAGCTCCGGAGGCCCAGCATTTT	CASSTWTAPEAQHF
-	few	TRBV19	TRBJ1-5	TGTGCCAGTAGCCCAGTAAGACAAAGCAATCAGCCCCAGCATTTT	CASSPVRQSNQPQHF
-	-	TRBV18	TRBJ1-5	TGTGCCAGCTCACCACCGGGGGGTCAGCCCCAGCATTTT	CASSPPGGQPQHF
-	-	TRBV6-5	TRBJ2-6	TGTGCCAGCAGTACAGGGTCCGCCGGGGCCAACGTCCTGACTTTC	CASSTGSAGANVLTF
-	-	TRBV12-3/TRBV12-4	TRBJ2-7	TGTGCCAGCAGCAGGACAGCCGACTACGAGCAGTACTTC	CASSRTADYEQYF
-	once	TRBV6-5	TRBJ2-1	TGTGCCAGCAGAGAGGCCACTTCCTACAATGAGCAGTTCTTC	CASREATSYNEQFF
-	-	TRBV3-1/TRBV3-2	TRBJ1-2	TGTGCCAGCAGCGATATCGCGGGAGGCTACACCTTC	CASSDIAGGYTF
TRBD2	few	TRBV7-9	TRBJ2-3	TGTGCCAGCAGCTTAGGAACTAGCGGGAGGAGGTTCACAGATACGCAGTATTTT	CASSLGTSGRRFTDTQYF
TRBD1	-	TRBV27	TRBJ1-6	TGTGCCAGCAGTCGGACAGGGGTCAATTCACCCCTCCACTTT	CASSRTGVNSPLHF
TRBD2	-	TRBV6-5	TRBJ2-3	TGTGCCAGCAGTCCGACTAGCGGTAGCACAGATACGCAGTATTTT	CASSPTSGSTDTQYF
-	-	TRBV28	TRBJ1-5	TGTGCCAGCAGTTTGCGGGAGGGCAATCAGCCCCAGCATTTT	CASSLREGNQPQHF
TRBD2	few	TRBV6-5	TRBJ2-3	TGTGCCAGCAGTCTAGCGGGAGCGGAGCATACGCAGTATTTT	CASSLAGAEHTQYF
TRBD1	-	TRBV5-5	TRBJ1-4	TGTGCCAGCAGCGGGGGGACAGGGGATACAACTAATGAAAAACTGTTTTTT	CASSGGTGDTTNEKLFF
TRBD2	few	TRBV4-2	TRBJ2-2	TGTGCCAGCAGCCCTAGCGGGGGGGAAAACACCGGGGAGCTGTTTTTT	CASSPSGGENTGELFF
TRBD2	once	TRBV6-2/TRBV6-3	TRBJ2-7	TGTGCCAGCAGTTACGGGACTAGCGGGGGTTACGAGCAGTACTTC	CASSYGTSGGYEQYF
-	-	TRBV6-1	TRBJ1-3	TGTGCCAGCAGTGAACGGTCCAGGGTGGGAAACACCATATATTTT	CASSERSRVGNTIYF
TRBD2	-	TRBV10-1	TRBJ2-5	TGCGCCAGCACCAGAGGACTAGCGGTTCTCCAAGAGACCCAGTACTTC	CASTRGLAVLQETQYF
TRBD2	once	TRBV5-4	TRBJ2-7	TGTGCCAGCAGCCGCGGGGGGCCGACCTACGAGCAGTACTTC	CASSRGGPTYEQYF
-	-	TRBV4-1	TRBJ1-6	TGCGCCAGCAGCCAAGATCGGTTTCCACCCCTCCACTTT	CASSQDRFPPLHF
-	-	TRBV6-5	TRBJ1-2	TGTGCCAGCACCCCGATAAGGACAGTCTATGGCTACACCTTC	CASTPIRTVYGYTF
TRBD2	-	TRBV19	TRBJ2-2	TGTGCCAGTAGGGGACTAGCGGGGGCCTCTTTCACCGGGGAGCTGTTTTTT	CASRGLAGASFTGELFF
-	-	TRBV19	TRBJ1-5	TGTGCCAGTAGTATAGACCCCAGGGGGCCCCAGCATTTT	CASSIDPRGPQHF
-	-	TRBV6-5	TRBJ1-2	TGTGCCAGCACCGGTGACATAGGACAGATCTATGGCTACACCTTC	CASTGDIGQIYGYTF
TRBD2	-	TRBV11-2	TRBJ2-4	TGTGCCAGCAGCTTAGAAGCGGGAGAGCCAGCCATTCAGTACTTC	CASSLEAGEPAIQYF
TRBD1	-	TRBV19	TRBJ2-1	TGTGCCAGTAGTTCGCCGGGACAGGGGGCTCAAAATGAGCAGTTCTTC	CASSSPGQGAQNEQFF
-	once	TRBV5-1	TRBJ2-3	TGCGCCAGCAGCTTGGGGCCCTCTAGCCCGATTACAGATACGCAGTATTTT	CASSLGPSSPITDTQYF
-	once	TRBV4-1	TRBJ2-2	TGCGCCAGCAGCCAAGAGAGGAGGGGTGGGTACACCGGGGAGCTGTTTTTT	CASSQERRGGYTGELFF
-	-	TRBV6-5	TRBJ2-2	TGTGCCAGCAGTTACGTCAATTCGAACACCGGGGAGCTGTTTTTT	CASSYVNSNTGELFF
-	-	TRBV2	TRBJ2-2	TGTGCCAGCAGTGGAACTCAGGGAACCGGGGAGCTGTTTTTT	CASSGTQGTGELFF
TRBD1	-	TRBV14	TRBJ2-4	TGTGCCAGCAGCCCCCGACAGGGAATGGCCAAAAACATTCAGTACTTC	CASSPRQGMAKNIQYF
TRBD1	-	TRBV5-1	TRBJ1-1	TGCGCCAGCAGCCCACAGGGACAGGCGAACACTGAAGCTTTCTTT	CASSPQGQANTEAFF
-	-	TRBV5-4	TRBJ1-2	TGTGCCAGCAGCTTGGAGGGGCAGGACTATGGCTACACCTTC	CASSLEGQDYGYTF
-	-	TRBV19	TRBJ1-1	TGTGCCAGTAGTATGGTTCGGTCGTGGGGCGCGAGGTTCGCTGAAGCTTTCTTT	CASSMVRSWGARFAEAFF
-	-	TRBV7-9	TRBJ1-2	TGTGCCAGCAGCGGGACTGAAGACTATGGCTACACCTTC	CASSGTEDYGYTF
-	few	TRBV7-9	TRBJ2-2	TGTGCCAGCAGCCCAACAGCGAACACCGGGGAGCTGTTTTTT	CASSPTANTGELFF
TRBD1	-	TRBV28	TRBJ1-2	TGTGCCAGCAGTTTATCTGACAGGGGCGGTGGTGGCTACACCTTC	CASSLSDRGGGGYTF
-	few	TRBV5-1	TRBJ1-1	TGCGCCAGCAGCTACACTACAGGGTTGAACACTGAAGCTTTCTTT	CASSYTTGLNTEAFF
-	-	TRBV18	TRBJ2-2	TGTGCCAGCTCACCTCAACCGACTAGTTACACCGGGGAGCTGTTTTTT	CASSPQPTSYTGELFF
TRBD1	-	TRBV2	TRBJ1-2	TGTGCCAGCAGTGCCCTGACAGGGGGCCTTAACTATGGCTACACCTTC	CASSALTGGLNYGYTF
-	-	TRBV29-1	TRBJ2-5	TGCAGCGTTGAGGTCGGGGAGACCCAGTACTTC	CSVEVGETQYF
TRBD1	-	TRBV5-1	TRBJ1-1	TGCGCCAGCAGTTTACAGGGGGCGGAAGCTGAAGCTTTCTTT	CASSLQGAEAEAFF
TRBD1	-	TRBV6-5	TRBJ2-7	TGTGCCAGCAGCTCAAGGGACAGAACCTACGAGCAGTACTTC	CASSSRDRTYEQYF
TRBD1	-	TRBV30	TRBJ1-1	TGTGCCTGGAGAACAGGGGGGGGCACTGAAGCTTTCTTT	CAWRTGGGTEAFF
TRBD1	-	TRBV5-4	TRBJ2-7	TGTGCCAGCAGCCAAGACAGGGGCCCGACCTACGAGCAGTACTTC	CASSQDRGPTYEQYF
TRBD1	once	TRBV12-3/TRBV12-4	TRBJ2-6	TGTGCCAGCACGGCGACAGGGGGCACCCTCCTGACTTTC	CASTATGGTLLTF
TRBD1	-	TRBV6-6	TRBJ2-7	TGTGCCAGCAGCCCCCGGGACAGGGTGGGGGAGCAGTACTTC	CASSPRDRVGEQYF
TRBD2	-	TRBV6-5	TRBJ2-1	TGTGCCGGGAGTAGGCTAGCGGGGGGGAATGAGCAGTTCTTC	CAGSRLAGGNEQFF